The clone carrying this TCR beta chain was seen ten or more times. The antigen is undetermined. The length of the CDR3 is 16 residues. The ends lost 5 bases at V and 4 bases at J; junction bases unmatched: 5. Time point defined: persistent/refractory GD, antithyroid drugs over 5 years with positive TRAb. The TCR library used RNA extracted from PBMCs. Through Arm-PCR of CDR3 regions and iRepertoire HTBI primers, TCR beta libraries were built. TCRdb re-analysed the multiplex PCR reads in MiXCR, keeping a single row per CDR3 protein. The sample contains hundreds of thousands of distinct CDR3 sequences, 20% to 25% of which appear only once. This sample stems from a study of regulatory T cells in long-lasting Graves disease. Findings and limits, study-wide: The TCR repertoire of persistent Graves' patients was less diverse than that of newly diagnosed ones.

The source was peripheral blood mononuclear cells (PBMCs), collected when the disease was refractory, from a patient treated with antithyroid drugs. The J gene is TRBJ2-2, the V gene TRBV12-3 or TRBV12-4, with 12 bases aligning to TRBD1. The receptor comes from a female donor with Graves disease. CDR3 nucleotides: TGTGCCAGCAGTCCGGGACAGGGGGCAGGCACCGGGGAGCTGTTTTTT. Amino acid sequence: CASSPGQGAGTGELFF.